This is a list of T cell receptor beta chains from one sample in a study of STAT3 mutations in large granular lymphocyte leukemia. TCRdb's copy holds only in-frame clones and misses some; the assay was immunoSEQ multiplex PCR. The profile shows roughly 25,000 clones, less than 95% of them singletons. The source material was peripheral blood mononuclear cells. The receptors come from a man aged 35 to 55 with T-cell large granular lymphocyte leukemia. Some clones in this sample may be carry-over from other donors' samples. CDR3s include the opening cysteine and the closing phenylalanine or tryptophan.

j_call	v_call	cdr3_aa
TRBJ1-6	TRBV5-6	CASSATREANSPLHF
TRBJ2-7	TRBV6-6	CASRIGLAYEQYF
TRBJ2-3	TRBV5-4	CASSTRQGASTDTQYF
TRBJ1-6	TRBV10-2	CASRPTGAGNSPLHF
TRBJ2-2	TRBV9	CASSVGPTGELFF
TRBJ1-4	TRBV7-9	CASSLGLGRSEKLFF
TRBJ1-2	TRBV2	CASRRQGGGYTF
TRBJ1-1	TRBV6-6	CASSYPANTEAFF
TRBJ2-5	TRBV5-1	CASSLDTQETQYF
TRBJ1-1	TRBV11-2	CASRRANTEAFF
TRBJ1-1	TRBV5-6	CASSFQVYRAEAFF
TRBJ2-5	TRBV7-2	CASSLRTGGPETQYF
TRBJ1-6	TRBV18	CASSSGTANSPLHF
TRBJ2-7	TRBV15	CATSLSGQGPYEQYF
TRBJ2-1	TRBV30	CAWSEGQGHEQFF
TRBJ2-7	TRBV7-9	CASSPEIGDSGQYF
TRBJ1-3	TRBV18	CASSPGGTGNTIYF
TRBJ1-2	TRBV28	CASSFKSSRGYTF
TRBJ1-5	TRBV6-5	CASSPTGGGNQPQHF
TRBJ2-7	TRBV7-2	CASSLATSGGTYEQYF
TRBJ2-7	TRBV5-6	CASSLVAGNDYEQYF
TRBJ2-2	TRBV18	CASSPLLSGELFF
TRBJ2-7	TRBV5-6	CASSPGGREQYF
TRBJ1-5	TRBV19	CASSIDRVSSNQPQHF
TRBJ1-1	TRBV28	CASSLLGPNTEAFF
TRBJ2-7	TRBV5-1	CASRIQGAGNEQYF
TRBJ2-1	TRBV18	CASSPTTGTGLNEQFF
TRBJ2-7	TRBV9	CASSPRGTGLQEQYF
TRBJ1-5	TRBV19	CASSKGTGLRQPQHF
TRBJ1-5	TRBV7-2	CASSFSGGENQPQHF
TRBJ1-1	TRBV5-8	CASSLRLGGTEAFF
TRBJ1-2	TRBV27	CASRLQGHYGYTF
TRBJ2-7	TRBV27	CATARQWGSYEQYF
TRBJ2-7	TRBV7-2	CASSSGGLAYEQYF
TRBJ1-1	TRBV5-1	CASSLLQKNTEAFF
TRBJ2-4	TRBV2	CASSDLRVAKNIQYF
TRBJ2-3	TRBV6-5	CASSLWGTLTDTQYF
TRBJ1-2	TRBV30	CAWKGGRNYGYTF
TRBJ1-1	TRBV7-2	CASTRQGDTEAFF
TRBJ2-3	TRBV6-5	CASSYGGGFTDTQYF
TRBJ1-2	TRBV6-5	CASSYSKGVGYTF
TRBJ2-3	TRBV4-2	CASSQGTSSTDTQYF
TRBJ2-2	TRBV5-4	CASSLKGTGELFF
TRBJ1-1	TRBV2	CASSPRGLWVAFF
TRBJ1-4	TRBV2	CASSDRGTNEKLFF
TRBJ1-5	TRBV4-3	CASSQSAGRFQPQHF
TRBJ2-3	TRBV6-6	CASSYVLTDTQYF
TRBJ1-2	TRBV10-1	CASSAGQAGGGYTF
TRBJ1-5	TRBV7-9	CASSLGGINQPQHF
TRBJ1-6	TRBV6-5	CASRLGGDDSPLHF
TRBJ2-1	TRBV7-3	CAISRGRRFF
TRBJ2-7	TRBV5-1	CASSSSTGSYEQYF
TRBJ2-1	TRBV4-2	CASSHVGESDEQFF
TRBJ2-5	TRBV6-1	CASSELLGGGQETQYF
TRBJ1-6	TRBV4-3	CASSQARNRGNSPLHF